The 21 T cell receptor beta chains in this list originate from one sample, sequenced in a study of blood T cell repertoires in COVID-19. TCRdb keeps only in-frame clones here, not all; method: immunoSEQ multiplex PCR. The sample shows about 120,000 clones, roughly four fifths of them seen only once. The sequencing sample was made of peripheral blood. The receptors were gathered from a woman aged 60-70 years with acute or convalescent COVID-19.

This clone was found once. The V and J genes are TRBV27 and TRBJ2-2; 9 nucleotides line up with TRBD1. The CDR3 is made up of 16 amino acids. Germline CDR1 reads MNHEY; CDR2 reads SMNVEV (reference sequence). Trimming took 4 bases from V and 0 from J; bases not matched to a gene: 3. This CDR3 is CASSSRTGANTGELFF. For the CDR3, the DNA is TGTGCCAGCAGTTCCCGGACAGGGGCGAACACCGGGGAGCTGTTTTTT.

The chain is built from TRBV15 and TRBJ2-3; D remains unclear. This CDR3 contains 16 residues. Germline V lookup: CDR1 LNHNV, CDR2 YYDKDF (reference sequence). V gave up 2 bases and J gave up 4 bases, with 16 bases separating them. Written as DNA, the CDR3 is TGTGCCACCAGCAGACCGACGGGTCCCGGCGCAGATACGCAGTATTTT. Translation gives CATSRPTGPGADTQYF.

The rearrangement joins TRBV27 to TRBJ2-5; no clear D. V was clipped by 0 bases and J by 5 bases, with 10 bases between them. In germline, CDR1 is MNHEY, CDR2 SMNVEV (reference sequence). The CDR3 has 14 residues. CDR3 sequence reads: CASSLSGPSETQYF. The CDR3 coding sequence is TGTGCCAGCAGTTTATCGGGCCCAAGTGAGACCCAGTACTTC.

CDR3 nucleotides: TGTGCCAGCAGCCTTAGCGGGGGGGCCTTAAATGAGCAGTTCTTC. Its translation: CASSLSGGALNEQFF. This chain links TRBV4-2 with TRBJ2-1, with 11 bases identical to TRBD2. This CDR3 comprises 15 residues. Germline CDR1 is LGHNA and CDR2 is YNFKEQ. The V gene end was trimmed by 4 bases and the J gene end by 7 bases; junction bases not matched to a gene: 6.

The chain joins TRBV3-1 (or the pseudogene TRBV3-2) to TRBJ2-1; no clear D gene. The CDR3 contains 15 residues. Germline-derived CDR1 and CDR2 are LGHDT and YNNKEL (reference sequence). V gave up 1 base and J gave up 7 bases, with 14 bases separating them. The CDR3 bases are TGTGCCAGCAGCCAAGGGCGCACCGTCGGGAATGAGCAGTTCTTC. It is translated as CASSQGRTVGNEQFF.

CDR3 sequence (DNA): TGCGCCAGCAGCTTGGAACACCGAGGTGGCTACACCTTC. It codes for CASSLEHRGGYTF. The chain links TRBV5-1 to TRBJ1-2, with D unclear. The CDR3 is 13 amino acids. Trimming cost V 0 bases and J 7 bases, with 10 bases left between them. CDR1 and CDR2 (germline): SGHRS, YFSETQ.

The chain has TRBV28 and TRBJ1-1, with a tentative D call TRBD1 (5 bases). The CDR3 totals 14 residues. Germline V gives CDR1 MDHEN, CDR2 SYDVKM. V lost 7 bases, J lost 3 bases, and 15 bases lay in between. The CDR3 reads CASTLSGGDTEAFF. The CDR3 DNA reads as TGTGCCAGCACCCTATCGGGGGGGGACACTGAAGCTTTCTTT.

DNA for the CDR3: TGTGCCAGCAGCTCCTCTAGCGGCACAGATACGCAGTATTTT. This codes for CASSSSSGTDTQYF. The chain carries TRBV7-3 and TRBJ2-3, with D possibly matching TRBD2 (6 bases). CDR1 is SGHTA, CDR2 FQGTGA, per germline. CDR3 size: 14 residues. Trimming removed 4 bases from V and 1 base from J, with 9 bases in between.

V and J are TRBV29-1 and TRBJ1-2, with 9 bases lining up with TRBD1. V lost 4 bases to trimming and J lost 4 bases; unmatched junction nucleotides: 1. The germline V gene has CDR1 SQVTM and CDR2 ANQGSEA. This CDR3 is built from 12 residues. CDR3 residues: CSVGDRAYGYTF. CDR3 in DNA: TGCAGCGTTGGGGACAGGGCCTATGGCTACACCTTC. The complete variable domain, with remaining parts taken from reference TRBV29-1 and TRBJ1-2, reads SAVISQKPSRDICQRGTSLTIQCQVDSQVTMMFWYRQQPGQSLTLIATANQGSEATYESGFVIDKFPISRPNLTFSTLTVSNMSPEDSSIYLCSVGDRAYGYTFGSGTRLTVV.

This clone appeared a few times. The chain recombines TRBV9 with TRBJ1-2, with D uncertain. The CDR3 length is 13 residues. V was cut by 0 bases and J by 2 bases, with 5 bases left in between. Germline V gene data show CDR1 as SGDLS and CDR2 as YYNGEE. Here the CDR3 DNA reads TGTGCCAGCAGCGTAGCAGGAAACTATGGCTACACCTTC. This gives the protein CASSVAGNYGYTF.

This chain uses TRBV5-1 with TRBJ1-2; D not certain. CDR3 size: 13 residues. V shed 1 base and J shed 4 bases, with 8 bases lying between them. Germline V gene data show CDR1 as SGHRS and CDR2 as YFSETQ. CDR3 amino acids: CASSLSDTYGYTF. The CDR3 region has the DNA TGCGCCAGCAGCTTGTCAGATACCTATGGCTACACCTTC.

The chain recombines TRBV7-9 with TRBJ1-6; 10 nucleotides align to TRBD1. Germline CDR1 and CDR2: SEHNR and FQNEAQ (reference sequence). V was clipped by 5 bases and J by 7 bases; unmatched bases: 2. The CDR3 is 14 residues long. CDR3 residues: CASSPTGGNSPLHF. The DNA for the CDR3 is TGTGCCAGCAGCCCGACAGGGGGCAATTCACCCCTCCACTTT.

V and J are TRBV24-1 and TRBJ2-1; tentatively, D is TRBD2 (6 bases). Germline CDR1 is KGHDR and CDR2 is SFDVKD. Trimming shortened V by 5 bases and J by 3 bases, and 10 bases separated the two germline ends. The CDR3 extends over 14 amino acids. CDR3 protein: CATSARGSYNEQFF. The CDR3 nucleotides read TGTGCCACCAGTGCCCGGGGGAGCTACAATGAGCAGTTCTTC.

This clone was observed a few times. This chain links TRBV27 with TRBJ1-1, with TRBD1 matching 10 bases. Germline V CDR1 and CDR2: MNHEY, SMNVEV (reference sequence). CDR3 size: 13 residues. Trimming took 6 bases from V and 3 from J; bases not matched to a gene: 1. CDR3: CASRDRGYTEAFF. For the CDR3, the DNA is TGTGCCAGCAGGGACAGGGGGTACACTGAAGCTTTCTTT.

The chain recombines TRBV18 with TRBJ2-7, with D uncertain. The CDR3 is 14 amino acids. The V end lost 4 bases, the J end lost 4 bases, and 14 bases lay between the germline ends. CDR1 is KGHSH, CDR2 LQKENI, per germline. The CDR3 loop is CASSLNSLDYEQYF. CDR3 nucleotides: TGTGCCAGCTCACTCAACAGTCTGGATTACGAGCAGTACTTC.

CDR3 in amino acids: CASSLSARGRGNTIYF. The DNA for the CDR3 is TGCGCCAGCAGCTTGTCGGCCAGGGGGCGCGGAAACACCATATATTTT. The rearrangement links TRBV5-1 to TRBJ1-3; 8 bases are a match to TRBD1. CDR3 length: 16 amino acids. Germline values: CDR1 SGHRS, CDR2 YFSETQ. With V trimmed by 1 base and J by 4 bases, 7 bases remained unmatched.

The CDR3 region is CASSTDSNTEAFF. The CDR3 region has the DNA TGTGCCAGCAGCACCGACAGTAACACTGAAGCTTTCTTT. The J gene is TRBJ1-1, the V gene TRBV14, with D perhaps matching TRBD1 (5 bases). The CDR3 runs 13 residues. Germline CDR1 SGHDN, CDR2 FVKESK. The ends were cut back, 5 bases at V and 2 bases at J, with 9 bases in the middle.

The chain uses TRBV27 and TRBJ1-5; 9 nucleotides align to TRBD1. Trimming took 3 bases from V and 7 from J; bases not matched to a gene: 4. Per the germline V gene, CDR1 is MNHEY and CDR2 is SMNVEV (reference sequence). The CDR3 is 14 amino acids. In DNA, the CDR3 is TGTGCCAGCAGTTTGGGACAGGGAAGGCAGCCCCAGCATTTT. This translates into CASSLGQGRQPQHF.

V is TRBV4-1 and J is TRBJ1-2; TRBD1 matches at 7 bases. Germline V gene data show CDR1 as MGHRA and CDR2 as YSYEKL. The CDR3 spans 15 residues. Trimming removed 0 bases from V and 6 bases from J; junction bases left unmatched: 7. In DNA, the CDR3 is TGCGCCAGCAGCCAAGAAAGGGGGCTGCGAGATGGCTACACCTTC. This codes for CASSQERGLRDGYTF.

The genes are TRBV9 and TRBJ1-4; 11 nucleotides match TRBD1. Germline-derived CDR1 and CDR2 are SGDLS and YYNGEE. The CDR3 loop spans 19 amino acids. V lost 2 bases and J lost 6; bases outside the gene matches: 15. The CDR3 sequence: CASSVTLMGQGGSDEKLFF. In DNA form, the CDR3 reads TGTGCCAGCAGCGTCACCTTAATGGGACAGGGGGGCTCAGATGAAAAACTGTTTTTT.

The V and J genes are TRBV4-1 and TRBJ2-5; 13 bases map to TRBD2. The CDR3 sequence is 14 residues long. The germline V gene encodes CDR1 MGHRA and CDR2 YSYEKL. J lost 9 bases, V lost 0 bases, and 1 base had no gene match. CDR3 sequence (DNA): TGCGCCAGCAGCCAAGATACTAGCGGGGGGGCCCAGTACTTC. Its translation: CASSQDTSGGAQYF.